This record concerns one T cell receptor (beta chain) sequence. The data were taken from a study of shared clonotypes between healthy human individuals. Terminally differentiated effector memory CD45RA+ cells were left out of the naive CD8 fraction, which was CD45RO-negative and positively selected for CCR7. The study drew its donors from healthy HIV-negative adults without recent acute infections or vaccinations. Original data processing: Because ImmunoSEQ provided only junction sequences with no quality scores, the filtering differed. Libraries were prepared by immunoSEQ multiplex PCR; TCRdb keeps only in-frame clonotypes and omits some of them. D and trimming come from the DNA, and the V and J calls and clone size come from that table. The data contain millions of clones, about 93% of them singletons. This TCR derives from a man aged 18 to 29 in good health. Some clones in this sample may be carry-over from other donors' samples. Specimen: naive CD8+ T cells from PBMCs.

DNA of the CDR3: TGTGCCAGCAGGGACAGGGGGCGCAGAGTCAATGAGCAGTTCTTC. Protein sequence: CASRDRGRRVNEQFF. V gene TRBV2 combines with J gene TRBJ2-1, with 11 nucleotides matching TRBD1. Germline trimming cut 6 bases from V and 6 bases from J; bases unmatched to any gene: 7. Germline CDR1 SNHLY, CDR2 FYNNEI. This CDR3 has 15 residues.